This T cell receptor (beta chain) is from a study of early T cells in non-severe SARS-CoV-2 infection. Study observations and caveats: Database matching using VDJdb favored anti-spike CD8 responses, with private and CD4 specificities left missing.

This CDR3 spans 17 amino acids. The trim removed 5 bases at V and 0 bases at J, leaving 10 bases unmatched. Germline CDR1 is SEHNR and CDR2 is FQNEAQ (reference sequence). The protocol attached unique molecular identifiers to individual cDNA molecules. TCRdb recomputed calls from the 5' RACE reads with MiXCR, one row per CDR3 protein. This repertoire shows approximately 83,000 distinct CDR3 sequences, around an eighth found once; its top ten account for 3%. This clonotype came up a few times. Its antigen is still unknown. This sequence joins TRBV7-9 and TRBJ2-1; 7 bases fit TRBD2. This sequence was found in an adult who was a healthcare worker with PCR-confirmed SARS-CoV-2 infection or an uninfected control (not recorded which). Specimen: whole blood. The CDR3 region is CASSTTRGERSYNEQFF. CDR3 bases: TGTGCCAGCAGCACAACACGGGGGGAGCGCTCCTACAATGAGCAGTTCTTC.